This T cell receptor beta chain comes out of a study of blood T cell repertoires in COVID-19. Profiled with immunoSEQ multiplex PCR; TCRdb holds only in-frame clones, not every one. The sample has more than 85,000 clones; roughly 92% are singletons. One Seattle source followed patients from active infection through their disease course. The CDR3 consists of 15 residues. V gave up 3 bases and J gave up 4 bases; unmatched junction bases: 5. Germline CDR1 SSHAT, CDR2 FNYEAQ (reference sequence). J is TRBJ1-5 and V is TRBV7-7; 8 bases agree with TRBD1. Specimen: peripheral blood. The clonotype comes from a woman in her forties or fifties with COVID-19, enrolled during active disease. DNA for the CDR3: TGTGCCAGCAGCTTCTCGGACAGGGAAAATCAGCCCCAGCATTTT. Protein sequence: CASSFSDRENQPQHF.